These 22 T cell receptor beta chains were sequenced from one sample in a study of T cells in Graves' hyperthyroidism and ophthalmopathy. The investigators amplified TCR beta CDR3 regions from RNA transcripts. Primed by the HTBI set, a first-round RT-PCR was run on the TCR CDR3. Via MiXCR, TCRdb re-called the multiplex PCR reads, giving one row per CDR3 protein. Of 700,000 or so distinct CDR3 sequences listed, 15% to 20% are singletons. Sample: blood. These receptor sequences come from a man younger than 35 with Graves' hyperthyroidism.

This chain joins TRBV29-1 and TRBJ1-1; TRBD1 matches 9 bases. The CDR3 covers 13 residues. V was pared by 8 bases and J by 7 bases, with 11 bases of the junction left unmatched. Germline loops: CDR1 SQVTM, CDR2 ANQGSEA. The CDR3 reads CSTRTGEKGEAFF. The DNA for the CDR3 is TGCAGCACGCGGACAGGGGAAAAAGGTGAAGCTTTCTTT.

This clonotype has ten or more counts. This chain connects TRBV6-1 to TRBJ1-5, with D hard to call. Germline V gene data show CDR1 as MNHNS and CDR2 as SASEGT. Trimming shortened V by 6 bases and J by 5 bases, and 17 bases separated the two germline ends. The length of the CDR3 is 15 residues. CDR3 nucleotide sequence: TGTGCCAGCAGCCCCCCCTCAGGATCTTATCAGCCCCAGCATTTT. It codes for CASSPPSGSYQPQHF.

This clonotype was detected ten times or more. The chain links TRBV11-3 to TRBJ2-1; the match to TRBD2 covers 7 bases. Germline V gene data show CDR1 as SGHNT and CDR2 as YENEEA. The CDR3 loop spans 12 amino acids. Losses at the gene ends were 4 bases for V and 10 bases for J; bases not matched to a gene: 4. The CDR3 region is CASSSLGGEQFF. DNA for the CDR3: TGTGCCAGCAGCTCGCTGGGGGGGGAGCAGTTCTTC. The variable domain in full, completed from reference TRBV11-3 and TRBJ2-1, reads EAGVVQSPRYKIIEKKQPVAFWCNPISGHNTLYWYLQNLGQGPELLIRYENEEAVDDSQLPKDRFSAERLKGVDSTLKIQPAELGDSAVYLCASSSLGGEQFFGPGTRLTVL.

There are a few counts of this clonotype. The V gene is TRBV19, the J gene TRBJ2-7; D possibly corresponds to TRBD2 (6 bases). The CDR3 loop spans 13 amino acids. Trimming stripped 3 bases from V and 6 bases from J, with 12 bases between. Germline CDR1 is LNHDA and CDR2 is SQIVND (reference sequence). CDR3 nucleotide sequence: TGTGCCAGTAGTATGTCAGGCGGGATCGAGCAGTACTTC. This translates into CASSMSGGIEQYF.

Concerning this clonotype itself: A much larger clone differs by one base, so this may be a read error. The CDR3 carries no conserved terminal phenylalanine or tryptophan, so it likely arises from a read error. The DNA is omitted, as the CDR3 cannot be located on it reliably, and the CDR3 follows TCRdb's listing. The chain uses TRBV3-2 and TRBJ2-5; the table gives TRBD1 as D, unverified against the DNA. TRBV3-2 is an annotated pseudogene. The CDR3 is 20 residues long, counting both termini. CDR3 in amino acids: CASSQRVMKEWTGLAKTQYL.

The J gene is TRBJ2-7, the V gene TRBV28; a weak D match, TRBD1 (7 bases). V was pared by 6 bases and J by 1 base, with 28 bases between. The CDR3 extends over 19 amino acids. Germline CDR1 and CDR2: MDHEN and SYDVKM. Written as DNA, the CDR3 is TGTGCCAGCAGGACACGCCGACCACCTGGCGGGGACAGATCCTACGAGCAGTACTTC. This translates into CASRTRRPPGGDRSYEQYF.

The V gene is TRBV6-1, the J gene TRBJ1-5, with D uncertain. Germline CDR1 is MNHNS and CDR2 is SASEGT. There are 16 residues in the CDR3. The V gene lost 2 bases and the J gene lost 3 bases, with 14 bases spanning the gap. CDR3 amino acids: CASSEKGSGTNQPQHF. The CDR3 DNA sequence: TGTGCCAGCAGTGAAAAAGGCTCCGGCACCAATCAGCCCCAGCATTTT.

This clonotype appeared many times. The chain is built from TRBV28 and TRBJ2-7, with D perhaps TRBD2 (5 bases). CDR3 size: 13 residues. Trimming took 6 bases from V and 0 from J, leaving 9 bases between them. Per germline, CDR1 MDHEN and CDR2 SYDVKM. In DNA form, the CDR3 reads TGTGCCAGCAGCTCGGGATCCTCCTACGAGCAGTACTTC. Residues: CASSSGSSYEQYF.

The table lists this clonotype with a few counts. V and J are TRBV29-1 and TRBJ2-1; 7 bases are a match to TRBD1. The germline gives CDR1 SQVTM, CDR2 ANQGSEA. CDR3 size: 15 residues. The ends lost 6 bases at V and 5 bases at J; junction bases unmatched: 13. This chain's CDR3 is CSVERQGSLDNEQFF. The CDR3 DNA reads TGCAGCGTCGAAAGACAGGGCAGTCTTGACAATGAGCAGTTCTTC.

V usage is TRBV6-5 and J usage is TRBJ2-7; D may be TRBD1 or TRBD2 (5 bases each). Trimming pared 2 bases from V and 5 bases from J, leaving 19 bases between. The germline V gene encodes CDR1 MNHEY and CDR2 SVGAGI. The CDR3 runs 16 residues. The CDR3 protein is CASSYPSRDGGHEQYF. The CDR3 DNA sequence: TGTGCCAGCAGTTACCCATCTCGGGACGGAGGCCACGAGCAGTACTTC.

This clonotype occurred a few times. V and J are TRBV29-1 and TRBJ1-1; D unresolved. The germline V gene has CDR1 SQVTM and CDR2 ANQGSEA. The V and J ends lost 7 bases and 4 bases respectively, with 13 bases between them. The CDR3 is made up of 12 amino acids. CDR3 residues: CSAGKEGTEAFF. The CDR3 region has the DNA TGCAGCGCCGGAAAGGAGGGCACTGAAGCTTTCTTT.

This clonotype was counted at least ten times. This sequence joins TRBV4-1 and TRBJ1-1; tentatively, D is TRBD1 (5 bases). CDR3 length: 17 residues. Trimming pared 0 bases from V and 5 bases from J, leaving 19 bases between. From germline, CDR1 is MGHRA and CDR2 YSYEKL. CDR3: CASSQDFVGAGRTEAFF. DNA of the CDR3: TGCGCCAGCAGCCAAGATTTCGTCGGGGCAGGGAGGACTGAAGCTTTCTTT.

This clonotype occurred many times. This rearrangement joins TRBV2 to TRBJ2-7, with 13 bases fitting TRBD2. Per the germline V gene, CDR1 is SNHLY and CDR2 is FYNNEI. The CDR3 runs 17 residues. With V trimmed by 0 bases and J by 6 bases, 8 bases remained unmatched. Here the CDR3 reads CASSEAPTTSGRAEQYF. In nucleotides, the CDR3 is TGTGCCAGCAGTGAAGCCCCTACCACTAGCGGGAGGGCCGAGCAGTACTTC.

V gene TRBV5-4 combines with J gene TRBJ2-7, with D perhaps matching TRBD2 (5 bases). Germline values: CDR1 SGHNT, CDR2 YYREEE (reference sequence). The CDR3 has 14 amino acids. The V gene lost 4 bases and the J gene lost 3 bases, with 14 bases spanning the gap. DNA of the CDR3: TGTGCCAGCAGCCTGGAGGTAGAACACTACGAGCAGTACTTC. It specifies CASSLEVEHYEQYF.

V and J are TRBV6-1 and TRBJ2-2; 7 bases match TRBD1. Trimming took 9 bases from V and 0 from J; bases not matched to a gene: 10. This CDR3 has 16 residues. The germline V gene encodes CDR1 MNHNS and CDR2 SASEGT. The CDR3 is CASWGQSEANTGELFF. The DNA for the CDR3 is TGTGCCAGTTGGGGACAGTCAGAAGCGAACACCGGGGAGCTGTTTTTT.

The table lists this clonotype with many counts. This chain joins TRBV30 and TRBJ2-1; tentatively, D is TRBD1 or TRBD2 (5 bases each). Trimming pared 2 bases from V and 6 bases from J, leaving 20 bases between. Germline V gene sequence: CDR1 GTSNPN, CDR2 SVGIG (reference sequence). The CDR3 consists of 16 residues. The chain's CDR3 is CAWSHQGRDRGNEQFF. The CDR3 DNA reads TGTGCCTGGAGTCACCAAGGTCGGGACCGCGGCAATGAGCAGTTCTTC.

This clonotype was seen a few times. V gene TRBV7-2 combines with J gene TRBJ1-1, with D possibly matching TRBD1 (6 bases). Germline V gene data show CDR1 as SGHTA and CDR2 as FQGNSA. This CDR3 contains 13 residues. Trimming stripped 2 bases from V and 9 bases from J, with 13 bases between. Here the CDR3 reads CASSLTGHPKAFF. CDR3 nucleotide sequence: TGTGCCAGCAGCTTAACGGGACACCCAAAAGCTTTCTTT.

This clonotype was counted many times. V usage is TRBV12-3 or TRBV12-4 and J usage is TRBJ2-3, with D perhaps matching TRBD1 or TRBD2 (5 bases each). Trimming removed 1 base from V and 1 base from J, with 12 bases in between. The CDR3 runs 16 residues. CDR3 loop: CASSLETGPGTDTQYF. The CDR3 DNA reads TGTGCCAGCAGTTTAGAGACGGGGCCAGGCACAGATACGCAGTATTTT.

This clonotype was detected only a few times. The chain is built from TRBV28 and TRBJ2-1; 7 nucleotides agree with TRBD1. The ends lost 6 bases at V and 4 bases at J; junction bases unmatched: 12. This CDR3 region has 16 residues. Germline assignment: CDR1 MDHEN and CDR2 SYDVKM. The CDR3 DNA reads TGTGCCAGCAGCCCCCTCGGCAGGGGGTCTTACAATGAGCAGTTCTTC. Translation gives CASSPLGRGSYNEQFF.

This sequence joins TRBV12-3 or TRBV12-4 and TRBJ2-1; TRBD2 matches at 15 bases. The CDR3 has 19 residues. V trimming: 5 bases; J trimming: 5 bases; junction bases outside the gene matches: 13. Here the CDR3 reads CASSRNPGLAGGSNNEQFF. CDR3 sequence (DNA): TGTGCCAGCAGTCGCAACCCGGGACTAGCGGGAGGTAGTAACAATGAGCAGTTCTTC.

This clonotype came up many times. The DNA of the CDR3 is TGTGCCAGCAGCTTAAGGGTCGGGGAGCTGTTTTTT. This translates into CASSLRVGELFF. V gene TRBV7-3 combines with J gene TRBJ2-2; D is undetermined. The CDR3 runs to 12 residues. Trimming left V 1 base short and J 7 bases short, with 4 bases between. Germline V gives CDR1 SGHTA, CDR2 FQGTGA. The whole variable domain, remainder taken from reference TRBV7-3 and TRBJ2-2, is GAGVSQTPSNKVTEKGKYVELRCDPISGHTALYWYRQSLGQGPEFLIYFQGTGAADDSGLPNDRFFAVRPEGSVSTLKIQRTERGDSAVYLCASSLRVGELFFGEGSRLTVL.

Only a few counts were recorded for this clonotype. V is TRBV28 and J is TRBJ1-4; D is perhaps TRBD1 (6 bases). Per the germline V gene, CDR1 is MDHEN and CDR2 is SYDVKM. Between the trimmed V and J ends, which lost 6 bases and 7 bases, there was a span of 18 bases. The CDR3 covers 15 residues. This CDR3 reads CASSSQGFGGEKLFF. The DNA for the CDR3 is TGTGCCAGCAGCTCACAGGGATTTGGGGGTGAAAAACTGTTTTTT.